This T cell receptor beta chain was recorded in a study of blood T cell repertoires in COVID-19. Study-wide context: The United States, Italy and Spain were the sources of the acute and convalescent COVID-19 samples. PBMCs, B-cell-depleted T cells, or T cells were the source of the cDNA or gDNA that made up the material.

Original handling: By means of reference gene primer amplification, nucleated cell counts were estimated. Produced via immunoSEQ multiplex PCR; TCRdb's table is partial and in-frame only. The DNA was the basis for D and trimming; V, J and clone size are from that table. This sample has 180,000 or so clones; approximately 86% occur once, and the top ten carry roughly 8.2%. Germline CDR1 reads SGHVS; CDR2 reads FQNEAQ. V gave up 5 bases and J gave up 3 bases, with 14 bases separating them. The CDR3 totals 14 residues. This chain links TRBV7-8 with TRBJ2-7, with D possibly TRBD2 on 6 matching bases. Sequenced: peripheral blood. The sequence derives from a man between 60 and 75 years old with acute or convalescent COVID-19. CDR3 nucleotide sequence: TGTGCCAGCAGCGTACGGGACTTGGGCTACGAGCAGTACTTC. Translated, it gives CASSVRDLGYEQYF. Looking up the rest from reference TRBV7-8 and TRBJ2-7 gives the full variable domain: GAGVSQSPRYKVAKRGQDVALRCDPISGHVSLFWYQQALGQGPEFLTYFQNEAQLDKSGLPSDRFFAERPEGSVSTLKIQRTQQEDSAVYLCASSVRDLGYEQYFGPGTRLTVT.